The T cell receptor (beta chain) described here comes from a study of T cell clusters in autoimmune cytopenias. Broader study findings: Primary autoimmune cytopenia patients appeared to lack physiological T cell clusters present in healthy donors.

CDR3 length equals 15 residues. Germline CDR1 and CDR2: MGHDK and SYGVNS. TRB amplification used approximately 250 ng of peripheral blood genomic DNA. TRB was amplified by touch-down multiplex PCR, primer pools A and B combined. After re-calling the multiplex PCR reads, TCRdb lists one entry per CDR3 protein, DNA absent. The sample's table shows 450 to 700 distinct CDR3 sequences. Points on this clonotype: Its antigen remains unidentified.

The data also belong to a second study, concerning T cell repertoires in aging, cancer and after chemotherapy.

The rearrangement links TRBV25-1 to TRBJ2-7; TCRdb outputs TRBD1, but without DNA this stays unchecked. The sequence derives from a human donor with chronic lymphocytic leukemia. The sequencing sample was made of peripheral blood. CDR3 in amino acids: CASSEGQGAGYEQYF.